A selection of T cell receptor beta chains follows, all from one sample in a study of cytomegalovirus exposure and HLA in healthy donors. Profiling relied on immunoSEQ multiplex PCR, and the TCRdb table lists in-frame clones only, not all of them. The sample holds 74,000 or so clones, about four fifths seen once. Sequencing was carried out using PBMCs. The receptors derive from a male donor in good health and CMV-seropositive. CDR3s include the opening cysteine and the closing phenylalanine or tryptophan. Fields, in order: V gene, J gene, clone size, D gene, CDR3 protein, CDR3 DNA. A D gene is named only where the DNA matches it firmly. Where a row states a size, it is once, few, many or the class of an expanded clone; other rows omit it.

>TRBV4-1|TRBJ2-3|.|TRBD2
CASSQGLAGGPNTDTQYF
TGCGCCAGCAGCCAAGGACTAGCGGGAGGGCCGAACACAGATACGCAGTATTTT
>TRBV5-4|TRBJ2-3|once|TRBD2
CASSLAQRGSTDTQYF
TGTGCCAGCAGCTTGGCCCAGCGGGGGAGCACAGATACGCAGTATTTT
>TRBV10-3|TRBJ1-1|.|.
CAINKGQGNTEAFF
TGTGCCATCAATAAGGGCCAGGGGAACACTGAAGCTTTCTTT
>TRBV7-2|TRBJ1-2|.|.
CASSPRGANYGYTF
TGTGCCAGCAGCCCACGCGGTGCTAACTATGGCTACACCTTC
>TRBV27|TRBJ2-1|.|.
CASKAGLGNEQFF
TGTGCCAGCAAAGCAGGTTTAGGCAATGAGCAGTTCTTC
>TRBV13|TRBJ1-1|.|.
CASNRQNTEAFF
TGTGCCAGCAACCGACAGAATACTGAAGCTTTCTTT
>TRBV27|TRBJ2-7|.|TRBD1
CASSLGTELPYEQYF
TGTGCCAGCAGTTTAGGGACAGAGCTCCCCTACGAGCAGTACTTC
>TRBV19|TRBJ1-1|.|TRBD1
CASNPGQGAEAFF
TGTGCCAGTAACCCAGGACAGGGGGCTGAAGCTTTCTTT
>TRBV28|TRBJ2-2|.|.
CASKFRVGTGELFF
TGTGCCAGCAAATTCAGGGTGGGCACCGGGGAGCTGTTTTTT
>TRBV9|TRBJ2-7|few|TRBD2
CASSVGTSGRRSGTYEQYF
TGTGCCAGCAGCGTAGGGACTAGCGGGAGAAGGAGCGGGACCTACGAGCAGTACTTC
>TRBV27|TRBJ2-7|.|TRBD2
CASSLWGGYEQYF
TGTGCCAGCAGTCTCTGGGGGGGCTACGAGCAGTACTTC
>TRBV28|TRBJ2-7|.|.
CASSGQSYEQYF
TGTGCCAGCAGTGGGCAGAGCTACGAGCAGTACTTC
>TRBV2|TRBJ2-3|.|TRBD1
CARGTGGTDTQYF
TGTGCCAGGGGGACAGGGGGCACAGATACGCAGTATTTT
>TRBV7-2|TRBJ1-2|once|TRBD1
CASSFTPGQAGDGYTF
TGTGCCAGCAGCTTCACCCCGGGACAGGCGGGCGATGGCTACACCTTC
>TRBV10-3|TRBJ2-5|.|.
CAISESRREETQYF
TGTGCCATCAGTGAGTCGAGGCGGGAAGAGACCCAGTACTTC
>TRBV7-6|TRBJ2-3|.|.
CASRADPERRTDTQYF
TGTGCCAGCAGGGCGGACCCTGAGCGGAGGACAGATACGCAGTATTTT
>TRBV7-9|TRBJ1-2|.|TRBD1
CASSLGTGGSGYTF
TGTGCCAGCAGCTTAGGGACAGGGGGAAGTGGCTACACCTTC
>TRBV27|TRBJ1-1|.|TRBD1
CASSGGQGAPEAFF
TGTGCCAGCAGTGGGGGACAGGGAGCACCTGAAGCTTTCTTT
>TRBV4-3|TRBJ2-7|.|.
CASSQDQVEQYF
TGCGCCAGCAGCCAAGACCAGGTCGAGCAGTACTTC
>TRBV6-1|TRBJ1-3|.|.
CASSEGPDPLFSYRAGNTIYF
TGTGCCAGCAGTGAAGGCCCGGATCCCCTGTTCTCGTACAGGGCTGGAAACACCATATATTTT
>TRBV28|TRBJ1-2|.|TRBD1
CASRRQGIFSGYTF
TGTGCCAGCAGAAGACAGGGGATATTTAGTGGCTACACCTTC
>TRBV19|TRBJ2-1|once|TRBD1
CASSLRDSIYNEQFF
TGTGCCAGTAGTCTCCGGGACAGCATATACAATGAGCAGTTCTTC